The present entry profiles one T cell receptor beta chain with its context. No antigen is known for it. This CDR3 is also generated by other DNA sequences in the sample. The data originate from a study of T cell responses to AZD1222 COVID-19 vaccine. The CDR3 extends over 14 amino acids. The ends were cut back, 2 bases at V and 3 bases at J, with 11 bases in the middle. Germline assignment: CDR1 SNHLY and CDR2 FYNNEI. Study conclusions and caveats: Sampled repertoires all dated from after the peak T cell response. Donor demographics were predominantly white British with a female majority; clonal diversity may be underestimated.

Only in-frame clones appear in the TCRdb table, and some are missing; sequencing was by immunoSEQ multiplex PCR. The sample lists about 110,000 clones, about 86% occurring once. This chain connects TRBV2 to TRBJ2-7; D perhaps matches TRBD1 (7 bases). The clonotype was recovered from an adult in good health. The material sequenced was peripheral blood, taken on day 0 of AZD1222 vaccination. This chain's CDR3 is CASSERGTVYEQYF. In DNA, the CDR3 is TGTGCCAGCAGTGAACGGGGGACAGTCTACGAGCAGTACTTC.